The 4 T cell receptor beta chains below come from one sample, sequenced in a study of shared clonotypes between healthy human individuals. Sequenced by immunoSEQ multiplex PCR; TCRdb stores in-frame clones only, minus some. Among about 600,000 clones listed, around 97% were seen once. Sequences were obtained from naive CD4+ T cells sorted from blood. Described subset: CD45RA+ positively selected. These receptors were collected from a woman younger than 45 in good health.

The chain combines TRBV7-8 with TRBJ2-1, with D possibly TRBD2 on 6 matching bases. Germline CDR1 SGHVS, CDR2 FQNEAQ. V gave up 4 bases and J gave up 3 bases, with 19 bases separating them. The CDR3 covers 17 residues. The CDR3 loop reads CASSSPGGLFNYNEQFF. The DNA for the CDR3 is TGTGCCAGCAGCTCGCCCGGCGGACTATTCAACTACAATGAGCAGTTCTTC.

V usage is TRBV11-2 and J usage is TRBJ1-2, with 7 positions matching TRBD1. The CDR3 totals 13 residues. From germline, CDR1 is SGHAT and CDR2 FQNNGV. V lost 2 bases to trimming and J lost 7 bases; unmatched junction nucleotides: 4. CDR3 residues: CASSLRGQVGYTF. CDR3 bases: TGTGCCAGCAGCTTAAGGGGGCAAGTTGGCTACACCTTC.

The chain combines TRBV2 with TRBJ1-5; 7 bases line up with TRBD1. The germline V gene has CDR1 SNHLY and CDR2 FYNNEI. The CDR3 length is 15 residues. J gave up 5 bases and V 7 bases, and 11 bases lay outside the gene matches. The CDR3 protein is CASTRDRAGDQPQHF. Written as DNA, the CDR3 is TGTGCCAGCACACGCGACAGGGCTGGGGATCAGCCCCAGCATTTT.

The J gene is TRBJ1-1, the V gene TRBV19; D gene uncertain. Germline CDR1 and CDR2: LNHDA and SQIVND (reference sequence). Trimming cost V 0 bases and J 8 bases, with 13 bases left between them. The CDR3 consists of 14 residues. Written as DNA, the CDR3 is TGTGCCAGTAGTATAGATCAGCCCCCCTACGAAGCTTTCTTT. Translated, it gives CASSIDQPPYEAFF.